A single sample gave rise to the 26 T cell receptor beta chains below, sequenced in a study of T cells in tumors after PD-1 blockade. Profiling relied on immunoSEQ multiplex PCR, and the TCRdb table lists in-frame clones only, not all of them. The sample holds about 59,000 clones; about 80% are singletons and the top ten take under 15%. The input for sequencing was PBMCs, taken before anti-PD-1 treatment. The receptor set was obtained from a human donor with basal cell carcinoma.

This sequence joins TRBV19 and TRBJ2-7; 9 bases fit TRBD2. The CDR3 sequence is 15 residues long. The J segment lost 2 bases and the V segment lost 3 bases, leaving 5 bases of the junction unmatched. The germline CDR1 and CDR2 sequences are LNHDA and SQIVND (reference sequence). The CDR3 protein is CASSMTVAGAYEQYF. The CDR3 DNA reads as TGTGCCAGTAGTATGACCGTAGCGGGGGCCTACGAGCAGTACTTC. Full variable domain (outside the CDR3, taken from reference TRBV19 and TRBJ2-7): DGGITQSPKYLFRKEGQNVTLSCEQNLNHDAMYWYRQDPGQGLRLIYYSQIVNDFQKGDIAEGYSVSREKKESFPLTVTSAQKNPTAFYLCASSMTVAGAYEQYFGPGTRLTVT.

The sample holds one count of this clone. This rearrangement joins TRBV12-3 or TRBV12-4 to TRBJ1-5; D is undetermined. The V gene lost 6 bases and the J gene lost 2 bases, with 8 bases spanning the gap. The CDR3 is made up of 13 amino acids. CDR3 DNA: TGTGCCAGCAGGGCGGAGGGCAATCAGCCCCAGCATTTT. It yields the protein CASRAEGNQPQHF.

V is TRBV11-3 and J is TRBJ2-1; 8 nucleotides line up with TRBD1. CDR3 length: 13 residues. Germline CDR1 and CDR2: SGHNT and YENEEA. V shed 4 bases, J shed 9 bases, and the junction held 5 bases outside the gene matches. The CDR3 bases are TGTGCCAGCAGCTCGACAGGGGACAGTGAGCAGTTCTTC. It encodes CASSSTGDSEQFF.

V is TRBV6-1 and J is TRBJ1-5; no clear D. Per germline, CDR1 MNHNS and CDR2 SASEGT. The CDR3 consists of 15 residues. V shed 2 bases and J shed 2 bases, with 10 bases lying between them. The chain's CDR3 is CASSENRGGNQPQHF. CDR3 in DNA: TGTGCCAGCAGTGAAAACCGGGGTGGCAATCAGCCCCAGCATTTT.

The chain couples TRBV11-3 to TRBJ2-6; no reliable D call. Germline-derived CDR1 and CDR2 are SGHNT and YENEEA. V was cut by 5 bases and J by 0 bases, with 14 bases left in between. This CDR3 contains 17 residues. The CDR3 region is CASSLGVVPSGANVLTF. CDR3 coding DNA: TGTGCCAGCAGCCTTGGAGTGGTTCCCTCTGGGGCCAACGTCCTGACTTTC.

This chain joins TRBV19 and TRBJ2-1; 11 bases agree with TRBD1. V was pared by 3 bases and J by 0 bases, with 4 bases of the junction left unmatched. The CDR3 is made up of 17 amino acids. Germline values: CDR1 LNHDA, CDR2 SQIVND (reference sequence). The CDR3 coding sequence is TGTGCCAGTAGTATGGGGACAGGGGGGAGCTCCTACAATGAGCAGTTCTTC. Translated, it gives CASSMGTGGSSYNEQFF.

V and J are TRBV12-1 and TRBJ1-2; the D call in the table, TRBD1, was not verified against the DNA. TRBV12-1 represents a pseudogene. CDR3 length: 16 residues. The CDR3 DNA is TGTGCCAGCAGCCTTATTAACAGGGGGCTACCCTATGGCTACACCTTC. Translating gives CASSLINRGLPYGYTF.

The CDR3 DNA reads TGTGCCAGCAGTTCAAGGGGGACAGTGTCTTATGGCTACACCTTC. Amino acid sequence: CASSSRGTVSYGYTF. V gene TRBV28 combines with J gene TRBJ1-2, with 7 bases that match TRBD1. Germline-derived CDR1 and CDR2 are MDHEN and SYDVKM. The CDR3 is made up of 15 amino acids. The V and J ends lost 4 bases and 5 bases, in that order; junction bases with no gene match: 10.

The CDR3 sequence is CASSFGLARETQYF. DNA for the CDR3: TGTGCCAGCAGCTTCGGACTAGCTCGAGAGACCCAGTACTTC. The chain joins TRBV9 to TRBJ2-5; 8 positions agree with TRBD2. This CDR3 region has 14 residues. Germline CDR1 and CDR2: SGDLS and YYNGEE. Trimming took 4 bases from V and 4 from J; bases not matched to a gene: 6. Full variable domain (remainder filled in from reference TRBV9 and TRBJ2-5): DSGVTQTPKHLITATGQRVTLRCSPRSGDLSVYWYQQSLDQGLQFLIQYYNGEERAKGNILERFSAQQFPDLHSELNLSSLELGDSALYFCASSFGLARETQYFGPGTRLLVL.

The rearrangement uses TRBV9 and TRBJ1-5; D call uncertain. This CDR3 contains 15 residues. Germline V lookup: CDR1 SGDLS, CDR2 YYNGEE. Trimming removed 3 bases at V and 4 bases at J, with 14 bases between. The DNA for the CDR3 is TGTGCCAGCAGCGCAGCCCCAGGAATAAATCAGCCCCAGCATTTT. Translation gives CASSAAPGINQPQHF.

This chain connects TRBV19 to TRBJ2-3; maybe TRBD1 (6 bases). The CDR3 runs to 15 residues. The germline V gene has CDR1 LNHDA and CDR2 SQIVND (reference sequence). Trimming pared 6 bases from V and 6 bases from J, leaving 19 bases between. In DNA form, the CDR3 reads TGTGCCAGTAGGCTACAGGGCCCGCCGGGGGATACGCAGTATTTT. It translates to CASRLQGPPGDTQYF.

The V and J genes are TRBV19 and TRBJ1-5; 8 nucleotides match TRBD1. The V and J ends lost 4 bases and 0 bases, in that order; junction bases with no gene match: 8. CDR3 size: 17 residues. Germline lookup yields CDR1 LNHDA and CDR2 SQIVND (reference sequence). The CDR3 reads CASSTIRDRSSNQPQHF. In DNA, the CDR3 is TGTGCCAGTAGTACTATCCGGGACAGGAGTAGCAATCAGCCCCAGCATTTT.

The chain carries TRBV19 and TRBJ1-2; TRBD1 might be the D (5 bases). There are 14 residues in the CDR3. The V and J ends lost 6 bases and 1 base respectively, with 12 bases between them. Germline CDR1 is LNHDA and CDR2 is SQIVND (reference sequence). The CDR3 DNA reads as TGTGCCAGTAGCCTGCAGGGTCTTAACTATGGCTACACCTTC. This translates into CASSLQGLNYGYTF.

This chain joins TRBV27 and TRBJ2-3; no definite D call. Germline V gives CDR1 MNHEY, CDR2 SMNVEV (reference sequence). There are 14 residues in the CDR3. V lost 3 bases and J 2 bases, leaving 9 bases between the germline ends. The CDR3 reads CASSFRGYTDTQYF. The CDR3 region has the DNA TGTGCCAGCAGTTTTCGCGGCTACACAGATACGCAGTATTTT.

The chain carries TRBV6-5 and TRBJ2-7, with 11 bases aligning to TRBD2. Trimming at V came to 5 bases and at J to 0 bases, leaving 3 bases not matched to a gene. The CDR3 has 15 amino acids. CDR1 and CDR2 (germline): MNHEY, SVGAGI. Here the CDR3 DNA reads TGTGCCAGCAGTAACCTAGCGGGGGGCTCCTACGAGCAGTACTTC. It encodes CASSNLAGGSYEQYF.

The chain recombines TRBV12-3 or TRBV12-4 with TRBJ1-2; D not resolved. V dropped 3 bases and J dropped 8 bases, with 4 bases sitting between them. The CDR3 spans 10 residues. The CDR3 is CASSLRGYTF. The CDR3 nucleotides read TGTGCCAGCAGTTTGAGGGGCTACACCTTC.

The chain uses TRBV10-2 and TRBJ1-5, with TRBD1 matching over 9 bases. The germline CDR1 and CDR2 sequences are WSHSY and SAAADI. The CDR3 loop spans 16 amino acids. Losses at the gene ends were 6 bases for V and 0 bases for J; bases not matched to a gene: 6. This CDR3 is CASREADRGSNQPQHF. CDR3 in DNA: TGCGCCAGCAGGGAGGCGGACAGGGGTAGCAATCAGCCCCAGCATTTT.

The chain combines TRBV2 with TRBJ2-5, with D possibly being TRBD1 or TRBD2 (7 bases each). There are 14 residues in the CDR3. The V gene lost 4 bases and the J gene lost 4 bases, with 13 bases spanning the gap. Germline values: CDR1 SNHLY, CDR2 FYNNEI. The CDR3 bases are TGTGCCAGCAGTGGTGGCAGGGGGGGAGAGACCCAGTACTTC. Translating gives CASSGGRGGETQYF.

The CDR3 is CASSLVLRNEKLFF. The CDR3 DNA reads as TGTGCCAGCAGCTTGGTGCTCCGTAATGAAAAACTGTTTTTT. The gene calls are TRBV5-5 and TRBJ1-4; no reliable D call. Trimming shortened V by 0 bases and J by 4 bases, and 7 bases separated the two germline ends. Germline CDR1 SGHKS, CDR2 YYEKEE (reference sequence). The CDR3 has 14 residues.

This clone was detected ten times or more. The V call is TRBV18, the J call TRBJ1-2; 7 bases match TRBD1. Germline V gene sequence: CDR1 KGHSH, CDR2 LQKENI. Trimming took 2 bases from V and 3 from J; bases not matched to a gene: 6. The length of the CDR3 is 15 residues. CDR3 region: CASSPMEGAYYGYTF. The CDR3 nucleotides read TGTGCCAGCTCACCAATGGAGGGGGCGTACTATGGCTACACCTTC.

The sample holds one count of this clone. The genes are TRBV9 and TRBJ2-1; D might be TRBD1 or TRBD2, each matching 5 bases. V was clipped by 1 base and J by 1 base, with 15 bases between them. This CDR3 is 17 amino acids long. Germline CDR1 reads SGDLS; CDR2 reads YYNGEE. The CDR3 protein is CASSVYEGTASYNEQFF. The DNA of the CDR3 is TGTGCCAGCAGCGTATACGAAGGGACGGCATCCTACAATGAGCAGTTCTTC. The full variable domain, with the rest looked up from reference TRBV9 and TRBJ2-1, is DSGVTQTPKHLITATGQRVTLRCSPRSGDLSVYWYQQSLDQGLQFLIQYYNGEERAKGNILERFSAQQFPDLHSELNLSSLELGDSALYFCASSVYEGTASYNEQFFGPGTRLTVL.

The gene calls are TRBV19 and TRBJ2-1; 7 nucleotides agree with TRBD2. Germline V lookup: CDR1 LNHDA, CDR2 SQIVND (reference sequence). V was clipped by 5 bases and J by 2 bases; unmatched bases: 3. The CDR3 is 14 amino acids. The CDR3 here is CASSPRGAYNEQFF. For the CDR3, the DNA is TGTGCCAGTAGTCCCCGGGGGGCCTACAATGAGCAGTTCTTC. The entire variable domain, with the rest obtained from reference TRBV19 and TRBJ2-1, is as follows: DGGITQSPKYLFRKEGQNVTLSCEQNLNHDAMYWYRQDPGQGLRLIYYSQIVNDFQKGDIAEGYSVSREKKESFPLTVTSAQKNPTAFYLCASSPRGAYNEQFFGPGTRLTVL.

The rearrangement joins TRBV13 to TRBJ2-7, with 14 bases identical to TRBD2. Germline CDR1 and CDR2: PRHDT and FYEKMQ (reference sequence). Trimming at V came to 4 bases and at J to 7 bases, leaving 9 bases not matched to a gene. There are 16 residues in the CDR3. The CDR3, as DNA: TGTGCCAGCAGCTCCCCGACTAGCGGGGGGGCGAAGGAGCAGTACTTC. The encoded protein is CASSSPTSGGAKEQYF.

The chain combines TRBV6-6 with TRBJ2-1, with TRBD2 matching over 11 bases. Germline CDR1 and CDR2: MNHNY and SVGAGI (reference sequence). The CDR3 spans 16 residues. The trim removed 6 bases at V and 6 bases at J, leaving 10 bases unmatched. CDR3 sequence (DNA): TGTGCCAGCAGCCGGAATAGCGGGGGGGCGGGCAATGAGCAGTTCTTC. Residues: CASSRNSGGAGNEQFF.

This sequence joins TRBV27 and TRBJ2-2, with unresolved D. Germline-derived CDR1 and CDR2 are MNHEY and SMNVEV (reference sequence). Trimming took 3 bases from V and 5 from J, leaving 7 bases between them. The CDR3 loop spans 13 amino acids. This CDR3 is CASSLKGTGELFF. CDR3 nucleotide sequence: TGTGCCAGCAGTTTGAAGGGAACCGGGGAGCTGTTTTTT.

The chain has TRBV27 and TRBJ2-2, with TRBD1 matching 9 bases. The junction had 4 bases not matched to a gene; V was cut back by 4 bases and J by 4 bases. Germline lookup yields CDR1 MNHEY and CDR2 SMNVEV (reference sequence). CDR3 length equals 15 residues. CDR3 sequence (DNA): TGTGCCAGCAGTTGGGGGACAGGGCTCACCGGGGAGCTGTTTTTT. Translated, it gives CASSWGTGLTGELFF.